This T cell receptor (beta chain) emerged from a study of shared clonotypes between healthy human individuals (dated by TCRdb to 2020 to 2022). Looking at the study overall: The cohort included a few men and a couple of women between 18 and 49 years of age. Per donor, three plates each were used for CD4 naive and CD4 memory, two for CD8 naive, and one for CD8 memory. To estimate repertoire size and how much clonotype sharing occurs between individuals, the study deeply sequenced the blood TCR repertoires of five healthy adults. To increase sequencing depth and limit assay-specific biases, different laboratories used diverse techniques to prepare libraries and sequence TCR repertoires. Leukapheresis yielded between about 0.85 and 10 billion PBMCs per donor.

What the work shows at the level of the full study, not this receptor alone: Only blood was sampled, and tissue TCR repertoires likely differ from those in blood. Pairwise subsampling indicated that sequencing depth was expected to affect the degree of clonotype sharing among donors. Because the study included only a small number of donors, the genetic and exposure-history diversity represented was limited. Even with the large sequencing depth, rarefaction of the sorted-subset datasets indicated that sequencing was incomplete. Compared with non-shared clonotypes, the clonotypes found in all four sorted-subset donors had higher generation probabilities. About 5% of naive CD4, 3.5% of naive CD8, about 2.1% of memory CD4, and more than 0.35% of memory CD8 clonotypes were shared across several donors. Larger estimated clonotype richness was generally found for naive subsets than for memory subsets.

CDR3 length: 12 amino acids, cysteine to phenylalanine. Only CDR3 DNA remains: 36 bases, in frame from the first base. The germline V gene sets CDR1 to ENHRY and CDR2 to SYGVKD. Germline trimming: 10 bases from V, 5 bases from J; junction bases outside gene matches: 6. TCR CDR3 regions were amplified from genomic DNA by multiplex PCR using the deep immunoSEQ assay. For each cell subset, the extracted genomic DNA was distributed evenly across all wells of several immunoSEQ 96-well plates, and each plate served as one replicate. For sorted subsets, roughly 200 ng of genomic DNA, equivalent to tens of thousands of T cell genomes, went into each replicate PCR. The purified libraries were quantified using a Qubit 3.0 fluorometer, sized with a Bioanalyzer 2100, and then quantified again using the KAPA Library Quantification kit. Every immunoSEQ 96-well plate was sequenced on a separate single-read 150-cycle Illumina NextSeq 550 flow cell. From the authors' description of their analysis: Because only junctional sequences without quality scores were contained in the immunoSEQ output, filtering matching that applied to full-length reads could not be performed. Sequences were annotated with PyIR, a Python wrapper for IgBLAST v1.9, using IMGT germline references to assign V/J genes and CDR3. Reads with weak V/J assignments (E-value above 1e-6), missing CDR3, stop codons, out-of-frame junctions, or ambiguous translated residues were removed. V3J clonotypes were defined as sequences sharing an identical inferred V gene, J gene, and CDR3 amino acid sequence. Percentage overlap between repertoires was computed as shared unique clonotypes divided by the size of the smaller repertoire. Three approaches were used to assess repertoire richness: RTK rarefaction, the Chao1 estimator, and Recon v2.1 estimates of unobserved clonotypes. For all TCRbeta clonotypes obtained by the gDNA method from four donors, generation probabilities were computed with OLGA. The immuneACCESS repertoire file appears here via TCRdb, limited to in-frame rearrangements. These files lack a portion of the clones; in checked studies, under half of the deficit traces to unresolved V genes, and the cause of the others is not known. Clonal size and the V and J genes are those of that table, whereas D and trimming came from the DNA. The sample table shows about 1 million clones, and 70% to 80% are seen once. The ten biggest clones cover about 0.52% of the sample.

The donors were healthy, HIV-negative adults with no recently reported acute infections or vaccinations. Every donor was a Caucasian adult living in Nashville, Tennessee, USA. CD4+ T cells were enriched through magnetic negative selection, after which naive cells were positively selected on CD45RA and the remaining negative fraction served as the memory subset. After blood collection by leukapheresis, PBMCs were isolated using Ficoll-Histopaque density gradient centrifugation and then cryopreserved in the vapor phase of liquid nitrogen. Analytical flow cytometry was used to check the purity and quantity of each magnetically sorted T cell population. Genomic DNA was isolated from every sorted fraction and measured by UV absorbance on a Nanodrop 2000c. Concerning this clone itself: The antigen it recognizes is unknown. The sample holds no much larger clone one base away, and base qualities are not on file.

The clonotype originates from a young man in good health. Some clones in this sample may be carry-over from other donors' samples. The sequence is built from TRBV10-3 and TRBJ1-1; TRBD1 fits 8 bases in the junction. The sample comprised memory CD4+ T cells from PBMCs. The intended sense of this specimen's cell subset or site label: CD45RA-negative fraction. Here is the DNA: TGTGCCACCACAGGGGGTAGTACTGAAGCTTTCTTT. Translated, it reads CATTGGSTEAFF.